The 6 T cell receptor beta chains presented below share a single source sample, sequenced in a study of cytomegalovirus exposure and HLA in healthy donors (dated by TCRdb to about 2017). Libraries came from the immunoSEQ multiplex PCR assay. For the multiplex PCR, a mixture combining 60 forward primers for TCR Vbeta segments and 13 reverse primers for TCR Jbeta segments was used. TCRdb provides this immuneACCESS table in a form limited to in-frame rearrangements. Some clones are lacking; in checked studies, under half of them reflect an unresolved V gene, and why the rest are absent is not known. The sample's clone listing holds 170,000 or so clones. Jointly, the top ten make up 2.1% of the sample. The sequencing input was PBMCs. These receptors were collected from a man aged 25-45 years in good health and CMV-seronegative.

The CDR3 DNA follows: TGCGCCAGCAGCGCTGTCGGGGTCTCTGGAAACACCATATATTTT. It translates to CASSAVGVSGNTIYF. This chain connects TRBV5-1 to TRBJ1-3; D call uncertain. Per the germline V gene, CDR1 is SGHRS and CDR2 is YFSETQ. The CDR3 consists of 15 residues. Trimming took off 4 bases at V and 0 bases at J, with 11 bases between the two ends.

The J gene is TRBJ2-7, the V gene TRBV29-1, with 7 positions matching TRBD1. Germline assignment: CDR1 SQVTM and CDR2 ANQGSEA. V shed 7 bases, J shed 2 bases, and the junction held 5 bases outside the gene matches. The CDR3 totals 12 residues. CDR3 protein: CSAGDRTYEQYF. For the CDR3, the DNA is TGCAGCGCCGGGGACAGAACCTACGAGCAGTACTTC.

This chain links TRBV4-1 with TRBJ2-2; the match to TRBD1 covers 7 bases. V lost 1 base, J lost 4 bases, and 9 bases stayed unmatched. Looked up from germline, CDR1 is MGHRA and CDR2 is YSYEKL. CDR3 length: 17 residues. The CDR3 region is CASSQARQGVVTGELFF. The CDR3 DNA is TGCGCCAGCAGCCAAGCGCGCCAGGGGGTTGTCACCGGGGAGCTGTTTTTT.

The chain has TRBV7-9 and TRBJ2-3, with 9 bases fitting TRBD2. Trimming at V came to 2 bases and at J to 3 bases, leaving 3 bases not matched to a gene. Germline V gene sequence: CDR1 SEHNR, CDR2 FQNEAQ (reference sequence). The CDR3 runs 15 residues. DNA for the CDR3: TGTGCCAGCAGCTTACTGCTAGCGGGGACAGATACGCAGTATTTT. Translated: CASSLLLAGTDTQYF. The variable domain in full, completed from reference TRBV7-9 and TRBJ2-3, reads DTGVSQNPRHKITKRGQNVTFRCDPISEHNRLYWYRQTLGQGPEFLTYFQNEAQLEKSRLLSDRFSAERPKGSFSTLEIQRTEQGDSAMYLCASSLLLAGTDTQYFGPGTRLTVL.

This chain joins TRBV11-2 and TRBJ2-7; maybe TRBD2 (6 bases). Trimming removed 3 bases from V and 4 bases from J, with 13 bases in between. This CDR3 has 14 amino acids. The germline V gene encodes CDR1 SGHAT and CDR2 FQNNGV. This chain's CDR3 is CASSFGGDPYEQYF. The DNA for the CDR3 is TGTGCCAGCAGCTTTGGAGGGGACCCGTACGAGCAGTACTTC. Drawing the rest from reference TRBV11-2 and TRBJ2-7, the complete variable domain is EAGVAQSPRYKIIEKRQSVAFWCNPISGHATLYWYQQILGQGPKLLIQFQNNGVVDDSQLPKDRFSAERLKGVDSTLKIQPAKLEDSAVYLCASSFGGDPYEQYFGPGTRLTVT.

The V and J genes are TRBV5-4 and TRBJ2-7; D might be TRBD2 (6 bases). Germline CDR1 reads SGHNT; CDR2 reads YYREEE (reference sequence). Trimming removed 3 bases from V and 3 bases from J, with 16 bases in between. CDR3 length equals 15 residues. The CDR3 loop reads CASSSGGYNYYEQYF. In nucleotides, the CDR3 is TGTGCCAGCAGCTCTGGAGGGTATAACTACTACGAGCAGTACTTC.